This TCR beta chain was identified in a study of regulatory T cells in long-lasting Graves disease. Study results and caveats: Persistent disease exhibited a predilection for TRBV28, TRBJ1-2 and TRBJ2-5. In persistent patients, shared public clonotypes (more than 2,500) outnumbered those in new patients (about 1,000).

Trimming removed 3 bases from V and 4 bases from J, with 13 bases in between. Germline V lookup: CDR1 SGDLS, CDR2 YYNGEE. CDR3 length: 14 amino acids. This clonotype was counted many times. Its antigen is currently unknown. As for time point: newly diagnosed GD, antithyroid drugs for less than 3 months. From RNA extracted from PBMCs, the TCR library was made. According to the study, TCR beta libraries were built with iRepertoire HTBI primers and CDR3-region Arm-PCR. One entry per CDR3 protein results from TCRdb running MiXCR on the multiplex PCR reads. The sample consists of 680,000 or so distinct CDR3 sequences, approximately 15% of them appearing once. The same specimen was also included in a second study, on T cells in Graves' hyperthyroidism and ophthalmopathy. That work states: TCR CDR3 regions were first amplified by RT-PCR with HTBI primers. In simple terms, a model built on 13 V-J features told ophthalmopathy apart from stable hyperthyroidism.

The clonotype originates from a woman in her twenties or thirties with Graves disease. The chain combines TRBV9 with TRBJ1-2; possibly TRBD1 for D (6 bases). The sample consisted of peripheral blood mononuclear cells (PBMCs), taken at new diagnosis, from a patient treated with antithyroid drugs. The DNA of the CDR3 is TGTGCCAGCAGCGCGGGGGCAGCCAGCTATGGCTACACCTTC. Translating gives CASSAGAASYGYTF.